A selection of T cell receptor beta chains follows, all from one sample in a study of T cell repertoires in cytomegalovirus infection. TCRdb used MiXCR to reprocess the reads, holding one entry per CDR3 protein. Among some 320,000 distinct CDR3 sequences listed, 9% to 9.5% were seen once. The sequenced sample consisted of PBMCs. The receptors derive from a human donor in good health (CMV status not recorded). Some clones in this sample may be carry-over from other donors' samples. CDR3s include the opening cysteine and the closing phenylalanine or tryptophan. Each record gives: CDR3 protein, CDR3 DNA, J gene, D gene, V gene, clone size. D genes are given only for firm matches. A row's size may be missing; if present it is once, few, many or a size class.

CDR3: CASSSPGTGYQETQYF; DNA: TGTGCCAGCAGTTCCCCCGGGACTGGTTATCAAGAGACCCAGTACTTC; J: TRBJ2-5; D: .; V: TRBV12-3/TRBV12-4; size: .
CDR3: CAWSKGTNTQYF; DNA: TGTGCCTGGAGTAAGGGCACGAATACGCAGTATTTT; J: TRBJ2-3; D: .; V: TRBV30; size: .
CDR3: CASSSLPYYEQYF; DNA: TGTGCCAGCAGCTCGCTACCCTACTACGAGCAGTACTTC; J: TRBJ2-7; D: .; V: TRBV7-2; size: many
CDR3: CSAREITGGYIYEQYF; DNA: TGCAGTGCTAGAGAGATAACAGGGGGCTATATCTACGAGCAGTACTTC; J: TRBJ2-7; D: TRBD1; V: TRBV20-1; size: few
CDR3: CAIRSGTGISYEQYF; DNA: TGTGCCATCAGGTCCGGGACAGGGATCTCCTACGAGCAGTACTTC; J: TRBJ2-7; D: TRBD1; V: TRBV10-3; size: many
CDR3: CASTKQMGLAGGDKQFF; DNA: TGTGCCAGCACTAAACAAATGGGACTAGCGGGAGGGGATAAGCAGTTCTTC; J: TRBJ2-1; D: TRBD2; V: TRBV6-8; size: few
CDR3: CASSQGFIRGTGNTIYF; DNA: TGCGCCAGCAGCCAAGGTTTTATCAGGGGGACTGGAAACACCATATATTTT; J: TRBJ1-3; D: TRBD1; V: TRBV4-1; size: many
CDR3: CASSLSSGQETQYF; DNA: TGTGCCAGCAGTCTCTCTAGCGGTCAAGAGACCCAGTACTTC; J: TRBJ2-5; D: TRBD2; V: TRBV7-2; size: many
CDR3: CASGGQGSSYNEQFF; DNA: TGTGCCAGCGGAGGACAGGGGAGCTCCTACAATGAGCAGTTCTTC; J: TRBJ2-1; D: TRBD1; V: TRBV7-6; size: .
CDR3: CASSHDSTYNSPLHF; DNA: TGTGCCAGCAGCCACGACAGTACCTATAATTCACCCCTCCACTTT; J: TRBJ1-6; D: .; V: TRBV6-6; size: .
CDR3: CASEGPLNEQFF; DNA: TGTGCCAGCGAGGGGCCGCTCAATGAGCAGTTCTTC; J: TRBJ2-1; D: .; V: TRBV12-3/TRBV12-4; size: few
CDR3: CASSLTPFSGRATDTQYF; DNA: TGTGCCAGCAGCTTAACGCCTTTTAGCGGGAGAGCCACAGATACGCAGTATTTT; J: TRBJ2-3; D: TRBD2; V: TRBV7-3; size: few
CDR3: CSANPRKLHNEQFF; DNA: TGCAGTGCTAACCCCCGAAAGCTTCACAATGAGCAGTTCTTC; J: TRBJ2-1; D: .; V: TRBV20-1; size: many
CDR3: CASSYGTSGPRGETQYF; DNA: TGTGCCAGCAGTTACGGGACTAGCGGGCCACGGGGGGAGACCCAGTACTTC; J: TRBJ2-5; D: TRBD2; V: TRBV6-5; size: .
CDR3: CASSDFRDSNYEQYF; DNA: TGTGCCAGCAGCGACTTCCGGGACAGCAACTACGAGCAGTACTTC; J: TRBJ2-7; D: TRBD1; V: TRBV7-9; size: many
CDR3: CASRESSTYRGYTF; DNA: TGTGCCAGCAGGGAATCCTCCACGTATCGAGGCTACACCTTC; J: TRBJ1-2; D: .; V: TRBV6-1; size: few
CDR3: CASSLGIVQVPTEAFF; DNA: TGTGCCAGCAGCTTAGGTATCGTACAGGTACCCACTGAAGCTTTCTTT; J: TRBJ1-1; D: .; V: TRBV7-9; size: few
CDR3: CATSDWGKTGELNEQFF; DNA: TGTGCCACCAGTGATTGGGGGAAGACAGGGGAGTTGAATGAGCAGTTCTTC; J: TRBJ2-1; D: TRBD1; V: TRBV24-1; size: .
CDR3: CASTPPGRNEQFF; DNA: TGTGCCAGCACCCCCCCTGGACGGAATGAGCAGTTCTTC; J: TRBJ2-1; D: .; V: TRBV12-3/TRBV12-4; size: few
CDR3: CASSLVGADSGNTIYF; DNA: TGTGCCAGCAGCTTAGTCGGGGCAGACTCTGGAAACACCATATATTTT; J: TRBJ1-3; D: .; V: TRBV7-2; size: many